This passage covers 25 T cell receptor beta chains from one sample sequenced in a study of cytomegalovirus exposure and HLA in healthy donors. The primer mix had 60 Vbeta and 13 Jbeta primers. Data came from immunoSEQ multiplex PCR; TCRdb stores just in-frame clones and leaves some out. The sample lists over 100,000 clones, around 73% occurring once. Specimen: PBMCs. Receptor source: a middle-aged man in good health and CMV-seronegative.

The CDR3, as DNA: TGTGCCAGTAGTACCGACAGGTCTTCACCCCTCCACTTT. Amino acids: CASSTDRSSPLHF. The chain links TRBV19 to TRBJ1-6; perhaps TRBD1 as D (6 bases). Trimming cost V 4 bases and J 9 bases, with 10 bases left between them. CDR3 length: 13 residues. CDR1 and CDR2 from the germline V gene are LNHDA and SQIVND (reference sequence).

The rearrangement joins TRBV21-1 to TRBJ2-5; the table assigns TRBD2, which was not confirmed against the DNA. TRBV21-1 is annotated as a pseudogene. This CDR3 region has 15 residues. CDR3 residues: CASRGFSGGTETQYF. CDR3 coding DNA: TGTGCCAGCAGGGGGTTTAGCGGGGGCACAGAGACCCAGTACTTC.

This clone has a single count. The rearrangement uses TRBV11-2 and TRBJ1-1; 8 nucleotides align to TRBD1. The V gene's germline CDR1 is SGHAT and CDR2 FQNNGV. Trimming removed 0 bases from V and 2 bases from J; junction bases left unmatched: 2. This CDR3 is built from 15 residues. CDR3 sequence: CASSLETGVNTEAFF. CDR3 nucleotide sequence: TGTGCCAGCAGCTTAGAGACAGGGGTCAACACTGAAGCTTTCTTT.

This clone turned up a few times. The chain carries TRBV19 and TRBJ1-1; 7 bases match TRBD1. CDR3 length: 14 amino acids. V lost 7 bases and J lost 1; bases outside the gene matches: 6. Germline V gene lookup returns CDR1 LNHDA and CDR2 SQIVND (reference sequence). CDR3 sequence: CASTQGMGNTEAFF. DNA of the CDR3: TGTGCCAGTACACAGGGGATGGGGAACACTGAAGCTTTCTTT.

The V and J genes are TRBV27 and TRBJ1-5, with 8 bases identical to TRBD1. Germline CDR1 MNHEY, CDR2 SMNVEV (reference sequence). V dropped 1 base and J dropped 3; count of bases not matched to a gene: 2. CDR3 size: 15 residues. CDR3 nucleotides: TGTGCCAGCAGTTTATTGACAGGGGCCAATCAGCCCCAGCATTTT. Encoded protein: CASSLLTGANQPQHF.

The rearrangement uses TRBV7-9 and TRBJ2-2, with 9 bases that match TRBD1. The CDR3 consists of 15 residues. Trimming at V came to 3 bases and at J to 5 bases, leaving 4 bases not matched to a gene. CDR1 and CDR2 (germline): SEHNR, FQNEAQ (reference sequence). CDR3 DNA sequence: TGTGCCAGCAGCTTCAGGGACAGGGAGACCGGGGAGCTGTTTTTT. It yields the protein CASSFRDRETGELFF.

The chain has TRBV28 and TRBJ1-2; unclear D gene. The germline V and J ends were trimmed by 7 bases and 1 base, with 7 bases remaining between them. From germline, CDR1 is MDHEN and CDR2 SYDVKM. CDR3 length: 12 amino acids. The CDR3 sequence is CASNRVNYGYTF. In nucleotides, the CDR3 is TGTGCCAGCAACCGGGTTAACTATGGCTACACCTTC.

The chain employs TRBV9 and TRBJ2-3, with D tentatively TRBD1 (5 bases). The CDR3 has 15 residues. Trimming shortened V by 4 bases and J by 0 bases, and 12 bases separated the two germline ends. The germline V gene encodes CDR1 SGDLS and CDR2 YYNGEE. The CDR3 loop reads CASSFRQSSTDTQYF. For the CDR3, the DNA is TGTGCCAGCAGCTTCCGACAGAGTAGCACAGATACGCAGTATTTT.

V and J are TRBV29-1 and TRBJ2-1, with 9 bases identical to TRBD2. V shed 2 bases and J 6 bases; nucleotides not matched to a gene: 5. The CDR3 extends over 14 amino acids. Germline lookup yields CDR1 SQVTM and CDR2 ANQGSEA. CDR3 in amino acids: CSVERGGAGNEQFF. CDR3 bases: TGCAGCGTTGAACGCGGGGGGGCGGGCAATGAGCAGTTCTTC.

The V call is TRBV19, the J call TRBJ1-5, with D unclear. This CDR3 is built from 15 residues. The germline V gene has CDR1 LNHDA and CDR2 SQIVND (reference sequence). V was cut by 0 bases and J by 7 bases, with 13 bases left in between. The DNA for the CDR3 is TGTGCCAGTAGTATAGATCGCGGAAGCAGACAGCCCCAGCATTTT. This codes for CASSIDRGSRQPQHF.

This clone was recorded a few times. V gene TRBV7-2 combines with J gene TRBJ2-3; TRBD2 matches 9 bases. J lost 1 base, V lost 2 bases, and 7 bases had no gene match. The CDR3 consists of 17 residues. CDR1 is SGHTA, CDR2 FQGNSA, per germline. This chain's CDR3 is CASSLQSERGGTDTQYF. The CDR3 bases are TGTGCCAGCAGCTTACAGTCGGAGCGGGGGGGCACAGATACGCAGTATTTT.

This sequence joins TRBV6-1 and TRBJ1-1; D ambiguous. Germline V gives CDR1 MNHNS, CDR2 SASEGT. Trimming took off 0 bases at V and 6 bases at J, with 11 bases between the two ends. This CDR3 region has 14 residues. Here the CDR3 reads CASSEAWQISEAFF. The CDR3, as DNA: TGTGCCAGCAGTGAAGCCTGGCAGATCTCTGAAGCTTTCTTT.

The genes are TRBV30 and TRBJ1-2; TRBD1 agrees at 7 bases. The CDR3 consists of 13 residues. V lost 4 bases, J lost 2 bases, and 4 bases stayed unmatched. Per germline, CDR1 GTSNPN and CDR2 SVGIG (reference sequence). DNA for the CDR3: TGTGCCTGGAACAAGGGACAGAACTATGGCTACACCTTC. Translated, it gives CAWNKGQNYGYTF.

This chain connects TRBV4-1 to TRBJ2-1, with D hard to call. CDR1 is MGHRA, CDR2 YSYEKL, per germline. Trimming shortened V by 1 base and J by 4 bases, and 11 bases separated the two germline ends. CDR3 length: 15 residues. The CDR3 sequence is CASSQAETSYNEQFF. The CDR3 DNA is TGCGCCAGCAGCCAAGCCGAAACAAGTTACAATGAGCAGTTCTTC.

The chain employs TRBV11-3 and TRBJ2-5; TRBD2 matches 12 bases. The germline V gene encodes CDR1 SGHNT and CDR2 YENEEA. CDR3 length: 15 amino acids. J was trimmed by 3 bases and V by 5 bases; bases with no gene match: 4. CDR3 DNA: TGTGCCAGCAGCCGAGGACTAGCGGGAAAAGAGACCCAGTACTTC. This translates into CASSRGLAGKETQYF.

This clone was seen more than once but under ten times. The chain has TRBV29-1 and TRBJ2-1, with a weak D call TRBD2 (5 bases). The CDR3 runs to 15 residues. V was cut by 4 bases and J by 0 bases, with 13 bases left in between. Per the germline V gene, CDR1 is SQVTM and CDR2 is ANQGSEA. CDR3 loop: CSVVQRGSSYNEQFF. CDR3 DNA: TGCAGCGTTGTACAACGGGGAAGCTCCTACAATGAGCAGTTCTTC.

The V call is TRBV19, the J call TRBJ2-5, with a weak D call TRBD1 (6 bases). The V end lost 5 bases, the J end lost 11 bases, and 18 bases lay between the germline ends. Germline V gene data show CDR1 as LNHDA and CDR2 as SQIVND (reference sequence). This CDR3 has 13 residues. The CDR3 sequence: CASSDLQGPGQYF. The CDR3 DNA reads as TGTGCCAGTAGTGACCTACAGGGACCAGGTCAGTACTTC.

The J gene is TRBJ1-1, the V gene TRBV11-2; 10 bases map to TRBD1. CDR1 and CDR2 (germline): SGHAT, FQNNGV. The CDR3 loop spans 19 amino acids. V lost 5 bases, J lost 0 bases, and 15 bases stayed unmatched. The chain's CDR3 is CASSEPGQGNEMMNTEAFF. CDR3 DNA sequence: TGTGCCAGCAGCGAACCGGGACAGGGGAATGAGATGATGAACACTGAAGCTTTCTTT. Using reference TRBV11-2 and TRBJ1-1 for the parts outside the CDR3, the full variable domain is EAGVAQSPRYKIIEKRQSVAFWCNPISGHATLYWYQQILGQGPKLLIQFQNNGVVDDSQLPKDRFSAERLKGVDSTLKIQPAKLEDSAVYLCASSEPGQGNEMMNTEAFFGQGTRLTVV.

The V and J genes are TRBV5-4 and TRBJ1-5; the D is unclear. V was pared by 0 bases and J by 4 bases, with 5 bases between. The CDR3 spans 13 residues. CDR1 and CDR2 (germline): SGHNT, YYREEE (reference sequence). The CDR3 DNA is TGTGCCAGCAGCTTGGGCCAGAATCAGCCCCAGCATTTT. Its translation is CASSLGQNQPQHF.

This clone was recorded a few times. This chain connects TRBV7-6 to TRBJ2-2; D may be TRBD1 (6 bases). CDR1 is SGHVS and CDR2 is FNYEAQ in the germline V gene. The V gene lost 3 bases and the J gene lost 4 bases, with 9 bases spanning the gap. There are 14 residues in the CDR3. CDR3 nucleotides: TGTGCCAGCAGCTTTACAGGGTCCACCGGGGAGCTGTTTTTT. It yields the protein CASSFTGSTGELFF.

In its sample, this clone was seen a few times. This sequence joins TRBV4-2 and TRBJ2-1; 8 bases fit TRBD1. The CDR3 has 15 residues. Germline CDR1 and CDR2: LGHNA and YNFKEQ. Trimming removed 0 bases from V and 8 bases from J; junction bases left unmatched: 6. Written as DNA, the CDR3 is TGTGCCAGCAGCCAAGATTTTGGACAGGGCGATGAGCAGTTCTTC. Protein sequence: CASSQDFGQGDEQFF.

This clone was observed a handful of times. The CDR3 nucleotides are TGTGCCAGCAGCGTGGGACAGGGGACTGAAGCTTTCTTT. It is translated as CASSVGQGTEAFF. The V and J genes are TRBV5-6 and TRBJ1-1; 10 positions agree with TRBD1. The length of the CDR3 is 13 residues. V shed 4 bases and J 5 bases; nucleotides not matched to a gene: 2. CDR1 is SGHDT and CDR2 is YYEEEE in the germline V gene.

The CDR3 reads CASRGDRGHVGYTF. CDR3 coding DNA: TGTGCCAGCAGAGGCGACAGGGGGCACGTTGGCTACACCTTC. The rearrangement joins TRBV6-1 to TRBJ1-2, with 10 bases matching TRBD1. In germline, CDR1 is MNHNS, CDR2 SASEGT. J gave up 7 bases and V 6 bases, and 8 bases lay outside the gene matches. The CDR3 consists of 14 residues.

This clone was detected a few times. This sequence joins TRBV29-1 and TRBJ1-4; the match to TRBD1 covers 10 bases. CDR1 is SQVTM and CDR2 is ANQGSEA in the germline V gene. CDR3 size: 13 residues. Trimming took 5 bases from V and 5 from J; bases not matched to a gene: 2. The DNA for the CDR3 is TGCAGCGTTAGGGGACAGGGGAATGAAAAACTGTTTTTT. Residues: CSVRGQGNEKLFF. Filled out from reference TRBV29-1 and TRBJ1-4, the complete variable domain reads SAVISQKPSRDICQRGTSLTIQCQVDSQVTMMFWYRQQPGQSLTLIATANQGSEATYESGFVIDKFPISRPNLTFSTLTVSNMSPEDSSIYLCSVRGQGNEKLFFGSGTQLSVL.

The V and J genes are TRBV11-1 and TRBJ2-1; 10 bases are a match to TRBD2. The CDR3 extends over 17 amino acids. V shed 4 bases and J 0 bases; nucleotides not matched to a gene: 6. The germline V gene encodes CDR1 SGHAT and CDR2 FQDESV (reference sequence). The CDR3 DNA reads TGTGCCAGCAGCTCACTCAGCGGGGGGGCCTCCTACAATGAGCAGTTCTTC. Protein product: CASSSLSGGASYNEQFF.